This T cell receptor beta chain stems from a study of PD-1 blockade in classical Hodgkin lymphoma. Findings and limits, study-wide: What caused the repertoire differences, perhaps disease activity or prior therapy, remains undefined.

Exposure to brentuximab vedotin varied, and each patient had relapsed following autologous stem cell transplantation. Data came from immunoSEQ multiplex PCR; TCRdb stores just in-frame clones and leaves some out. The data show about 110,000 clones, with 80% to 90% seen just once and around 20% held by the top ten. Worth noting for this clone: What it binds is not known.

V gave up 5 bases and J gave up 0 bases; unmatched junction bases: 6. Germline V lookup: CDR1 SGHAT, CDR2 FQNNGV. The length of the CDR3 is 16 residues. The chain employs TRBV11-2 and TRBJ1-4; 7 positions match TRBD1. This specimen consisted of peripheral blood mononuclear cells (PBMCs), obtained before the second cycle of nivolumab. The sequence was collected from a human donor with classical Hodgkin lymphoma. The CDR3 bases are TGTGCCAGCAGCCCGGACAGGATGACAACTAATGAAAAACTGTTTTTT. It is translated as CASSPDRMTTNEKLFF.